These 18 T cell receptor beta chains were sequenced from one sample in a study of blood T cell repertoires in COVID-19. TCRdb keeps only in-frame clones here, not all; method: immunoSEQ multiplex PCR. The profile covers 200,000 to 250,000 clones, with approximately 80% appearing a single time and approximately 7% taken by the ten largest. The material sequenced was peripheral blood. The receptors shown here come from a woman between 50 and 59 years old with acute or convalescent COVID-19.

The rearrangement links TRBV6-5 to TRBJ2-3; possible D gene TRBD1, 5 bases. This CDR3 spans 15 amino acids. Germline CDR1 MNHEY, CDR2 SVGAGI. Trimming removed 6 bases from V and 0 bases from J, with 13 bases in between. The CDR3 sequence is CASRDTRSSTDTQYF. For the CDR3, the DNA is TGTGCCAGCAGGGACACCAGGAGTAGCACAGATACGCAGTATTTT.

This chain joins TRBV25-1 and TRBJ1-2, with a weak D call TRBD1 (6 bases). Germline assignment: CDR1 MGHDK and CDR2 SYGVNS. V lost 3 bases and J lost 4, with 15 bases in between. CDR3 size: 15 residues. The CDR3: CASSEARDTGYGYTF. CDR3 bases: TGTGCCAGCAGTGAGGCCCGGGACACGGGCTATGGCTACACCTTC.

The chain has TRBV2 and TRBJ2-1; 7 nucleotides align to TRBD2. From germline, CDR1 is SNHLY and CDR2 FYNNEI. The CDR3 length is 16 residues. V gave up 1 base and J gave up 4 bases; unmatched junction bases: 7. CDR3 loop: CASSEGGEGTYNEQFF. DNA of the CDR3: TGTGCCAGCAGTGAAGGGGGGGAGGGTACTTACAATGAGCAGTTCTTC.

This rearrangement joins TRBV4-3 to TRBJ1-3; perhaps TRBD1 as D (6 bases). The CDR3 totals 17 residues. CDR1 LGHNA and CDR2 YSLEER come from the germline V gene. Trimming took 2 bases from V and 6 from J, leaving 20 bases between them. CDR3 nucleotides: TGCGCCAGCAGCCAATCCATTTCACAGGGTTTCGTAAACACCATATATTTT. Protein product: CASSQSISQGFVNTIYF.

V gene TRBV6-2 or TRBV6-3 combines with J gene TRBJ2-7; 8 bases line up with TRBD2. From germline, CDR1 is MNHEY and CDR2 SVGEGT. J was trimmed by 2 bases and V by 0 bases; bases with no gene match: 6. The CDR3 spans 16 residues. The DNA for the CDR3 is TGTGCCAGCAGTTACTCGGTAGCGGGGACACCCTACGAGCAGTACTTC. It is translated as CASSYSVAGTPYEQYF.

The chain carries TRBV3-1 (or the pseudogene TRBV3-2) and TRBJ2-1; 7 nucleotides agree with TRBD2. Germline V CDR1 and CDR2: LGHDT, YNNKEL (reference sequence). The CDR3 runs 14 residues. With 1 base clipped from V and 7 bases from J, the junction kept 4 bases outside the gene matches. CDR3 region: CASSQGVGGNEQFF. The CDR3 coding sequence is TGTGCCAGCAGCCAAGGAGTCGGGGGGAATGAGCAGTTCTTC.

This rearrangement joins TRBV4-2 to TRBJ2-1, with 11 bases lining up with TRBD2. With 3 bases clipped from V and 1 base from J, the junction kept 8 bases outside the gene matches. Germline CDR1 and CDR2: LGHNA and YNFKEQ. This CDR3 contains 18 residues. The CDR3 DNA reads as TGTGCCAGCAGCCAGGGTAGCGGGAGGGACATTTCCTACAATGAGCAGTTCTTC. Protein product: CASSQGSGRDISYNEQFF.

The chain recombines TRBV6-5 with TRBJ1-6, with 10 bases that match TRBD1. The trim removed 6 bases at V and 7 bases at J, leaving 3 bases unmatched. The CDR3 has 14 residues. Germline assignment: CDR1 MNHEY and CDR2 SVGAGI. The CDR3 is CASRGQGLNSPLHF. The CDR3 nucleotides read TGTGCCAGCAGGGGACAGGGGTTAAATTCACCCCTCCACTTT.

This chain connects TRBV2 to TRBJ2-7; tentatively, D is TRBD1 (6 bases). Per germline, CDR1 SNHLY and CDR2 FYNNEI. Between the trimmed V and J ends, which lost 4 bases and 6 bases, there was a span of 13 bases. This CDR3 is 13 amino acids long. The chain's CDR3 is CASSVKGESEQYF. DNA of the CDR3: TGTGCCAGCAGTGTGAAGGGGGAAAGCGAGCAGTACTTC.

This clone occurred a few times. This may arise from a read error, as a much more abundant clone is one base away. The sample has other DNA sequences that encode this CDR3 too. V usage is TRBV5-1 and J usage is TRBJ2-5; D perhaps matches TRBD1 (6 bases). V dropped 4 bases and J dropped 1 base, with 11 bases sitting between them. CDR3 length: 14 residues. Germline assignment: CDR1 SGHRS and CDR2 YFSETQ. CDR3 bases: TGCGCCAGCAGCCCAGGACAGCCCCAAGAGACCCAGTACTTC. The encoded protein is CASSPGQPQETQYF.

The CDR3 sequence: CAIGSNTGELFF. The CDR3 DNA follows: TGTGCCATCGGGAGTAACACCGGGGAGCTGTTTTTT. The chain is built from TRBV10-3 and TRBJ2-2, with TRBD2 as a possible D gene (5 bases). The V end lost 8 bases, the J end lost 2 bases, and 6 bases lay between the germline ends. This CDR3 is built from 12 residues. The V gene's germline CDR1 is ENHRY and CDR2 SYGVKD.

In DNA form, the CDR3 reads TGTGCCATCAGAACAGACAGGCTCGAGCAGTACTTC. As protein: CAIRTDRLEQYF. The chain links TRBV10-3 to TRBJ2-7; perhaps TRBD1 as D (6 bases). Germline CDR1 is ENHRY and CDR2 is SYGVKD. The CDR3 sequence is 12 residues long. Trimming took off 6 bases at V and 6 bases at J, with 12 bases between the two ends.

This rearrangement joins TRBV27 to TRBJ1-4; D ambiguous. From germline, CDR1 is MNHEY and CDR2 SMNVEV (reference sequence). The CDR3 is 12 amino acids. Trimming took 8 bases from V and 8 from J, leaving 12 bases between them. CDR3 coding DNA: TGTGCCAGCTCCAATACCGAGGAAAAACTGTTTTTT. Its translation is CASSNTEEKLFF. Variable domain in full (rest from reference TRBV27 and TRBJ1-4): EAQVTQNPRYLITVTGKKLTVTCSQNMNHEYMSWYRQDPGLGLRQIYYSMNVEVTDKGDVPEGYKVSRKEKRNFPLILESPSPNQTSLYFCASSNTEEKLFFGSGTQLSVL.

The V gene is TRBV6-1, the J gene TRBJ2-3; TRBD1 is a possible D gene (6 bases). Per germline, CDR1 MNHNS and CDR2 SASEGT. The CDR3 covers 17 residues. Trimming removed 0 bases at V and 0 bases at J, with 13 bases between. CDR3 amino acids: CASSEALGAPSTDTQYF. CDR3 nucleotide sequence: TGTGCCAGCAGTGAAGCCCTGGGGGCGCCTAGCACAGATACGCAGTATTTT.

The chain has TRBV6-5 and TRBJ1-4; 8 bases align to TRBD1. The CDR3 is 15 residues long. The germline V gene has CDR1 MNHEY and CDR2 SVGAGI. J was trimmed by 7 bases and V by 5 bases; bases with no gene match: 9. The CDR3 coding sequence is TGTGCCAGCAGTACCGGACAGGGTGGTATTGAAAAACTGTTTTTT. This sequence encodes CASSTGQGGIEKLFF.

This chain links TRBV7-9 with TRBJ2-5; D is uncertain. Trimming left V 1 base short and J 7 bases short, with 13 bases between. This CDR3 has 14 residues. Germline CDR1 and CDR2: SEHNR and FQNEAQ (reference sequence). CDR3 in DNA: TGTGCCAGCAGCTTAGAACTGGCTGGCGGGACCCAGTACTTC. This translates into CASSLELAGGTQYF.

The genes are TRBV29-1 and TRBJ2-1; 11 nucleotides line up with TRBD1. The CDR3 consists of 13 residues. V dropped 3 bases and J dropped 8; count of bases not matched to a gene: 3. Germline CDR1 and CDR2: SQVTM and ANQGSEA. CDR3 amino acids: CSVEGQGVDEQFF. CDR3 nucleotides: TGCAGCGTTGAGGGACAGGGGGTCGATGAGCAGTTCTTC.

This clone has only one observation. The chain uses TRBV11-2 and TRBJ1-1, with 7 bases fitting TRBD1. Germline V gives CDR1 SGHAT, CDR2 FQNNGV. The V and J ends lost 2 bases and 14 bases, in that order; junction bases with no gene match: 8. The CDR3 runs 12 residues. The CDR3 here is CASSLSRTGYFF. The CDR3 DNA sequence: TGTGCCAGCAGCTTATCGAGGACAGGTTACTTCTTT.